This TCR beta chain was sequenced in a study of cytomegalovirus exposure and HLA in healthy donors. Study information: Among the 398 genotyped donors, approximately 81% were placed in the Caucasian-associated ancestry cluster.

Notes on this clone: Its target is unknown. Germline is not matched at one junction end, which may reflect a read error.

Per germline, CDR1 SEHNR and CDR2 FQNEAQ (reference sequence). This CDR3 is 14 amino acids long. PCR employed 60 Vbeta and 13 Jbeta primers. Method: immunoSEQ multiplex PCR; TCRdb's copy keeps in-frame clones and lacks some. Of more than 150,000 clones listed, 60% to 85% are singletons. Whole-study findings and limits: Sequencing likely caused a cluster of highly shared sequence variants.

This chain joins TRBV7-9 and TRBJ1-2, with D tentatively TRBD1 (5 bases). This clonotype originated in a woman in her thirties or forties in good health and CMV-seropositive. The sample comprised PBMCs. For the CDR3, the DNA is TGTTCCAGCAGCTTATTGACAGCTAACTATGGCTACACCTTC. Protein: CSSSLLTANYGYTF.